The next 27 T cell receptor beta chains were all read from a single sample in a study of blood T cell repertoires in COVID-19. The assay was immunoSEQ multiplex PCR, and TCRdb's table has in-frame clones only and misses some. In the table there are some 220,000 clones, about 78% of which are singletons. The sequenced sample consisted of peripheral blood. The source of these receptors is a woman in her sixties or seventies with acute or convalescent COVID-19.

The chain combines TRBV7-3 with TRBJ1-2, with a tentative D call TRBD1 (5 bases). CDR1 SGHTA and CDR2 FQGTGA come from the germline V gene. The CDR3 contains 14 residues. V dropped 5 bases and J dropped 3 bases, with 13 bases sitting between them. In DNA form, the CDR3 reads TGTGCCAGCAGCCCAGCCGGGGGGGACTATGGCTACACCTTC. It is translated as CASSPAGGDYGYTF.

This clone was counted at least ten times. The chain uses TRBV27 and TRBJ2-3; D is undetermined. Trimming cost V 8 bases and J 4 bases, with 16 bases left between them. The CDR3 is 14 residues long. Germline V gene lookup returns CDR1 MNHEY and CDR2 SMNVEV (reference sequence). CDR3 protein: CASGSSMFADTQYF. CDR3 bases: TGTGCCAGCGGTAGCTCCATGTTCGCAGATACGCAGTATTTT.

The CDR3 reads CASSRLSYNEQFF. The DNA for the CDR3 is TGTGCCAGCAGTCGACTGTCCTACAATGAGCAGTTCTTC. The chain has TRBV6-2 or TRBV6-3 and TRBJ2-1; D is uncertain. Germline V gene sequence: CDR1 MNHEY, CDR2 SVGEGT. This CDR3 comprises 13 residues. Trimming removed 5 bases from V and 1 base from J, with 6 bases in between.

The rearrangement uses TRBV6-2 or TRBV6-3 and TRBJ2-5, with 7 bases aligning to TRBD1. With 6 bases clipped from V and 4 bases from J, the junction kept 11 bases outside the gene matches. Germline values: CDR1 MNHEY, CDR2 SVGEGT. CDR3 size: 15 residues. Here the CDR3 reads CASSQPSRGIETQYF. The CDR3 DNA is TGTGCCAGCAGCCAACCCTCCAGGGGGATAGAGACCCAGTACTTC.

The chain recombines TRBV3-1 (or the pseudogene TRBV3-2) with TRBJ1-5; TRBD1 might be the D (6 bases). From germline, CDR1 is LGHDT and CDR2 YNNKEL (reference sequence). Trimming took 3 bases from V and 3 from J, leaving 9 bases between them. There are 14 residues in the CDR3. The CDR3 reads CASSHGQTNQPQHF. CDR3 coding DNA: TGTGCCAGCAGCCACGGACAGACCAATCAGCCCCAGCATTTT.

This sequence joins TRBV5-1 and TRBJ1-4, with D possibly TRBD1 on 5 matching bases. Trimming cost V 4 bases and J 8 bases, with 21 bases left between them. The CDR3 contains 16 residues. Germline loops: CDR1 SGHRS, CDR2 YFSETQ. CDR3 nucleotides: TGCGCCAGCAGCCTTGACCCCCCCAGGGCTGGGGAAAAACTGTTTTTT. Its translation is CASSLDPPRAGEKLFF.

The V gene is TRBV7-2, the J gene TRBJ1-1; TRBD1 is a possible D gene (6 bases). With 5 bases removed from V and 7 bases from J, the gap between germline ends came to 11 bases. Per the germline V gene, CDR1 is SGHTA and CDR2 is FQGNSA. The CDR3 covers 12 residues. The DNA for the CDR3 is TGTGCCAGCAGCAAGACAGGATATGAAGCTTTCTTT. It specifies CASSKTGYEAFF.

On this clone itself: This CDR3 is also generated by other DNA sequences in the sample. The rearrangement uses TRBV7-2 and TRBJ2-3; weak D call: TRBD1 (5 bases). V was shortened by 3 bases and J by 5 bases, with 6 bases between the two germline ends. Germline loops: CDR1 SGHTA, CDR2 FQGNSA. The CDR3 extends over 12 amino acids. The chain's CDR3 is CASSLGRDTQYF. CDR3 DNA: TGTGCCAGCAGCTTGGGGCGAGATACGCAGTATTTT.

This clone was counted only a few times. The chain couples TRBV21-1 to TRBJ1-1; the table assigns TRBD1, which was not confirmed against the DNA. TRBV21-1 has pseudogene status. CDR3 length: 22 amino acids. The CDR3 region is CASSIIAGTREIWNPENTEAFF. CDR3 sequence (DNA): TGTGCCAGCAGCATTATCGCCGGGACAAGAGAAATATGGAACCCGGAGAACACTGAAGCTTTCTTT.

CDR3: CASSALGTVKGDTQYF. As DNA, the CDR3 is TGTGCCAGCAGTGCCTTGGGGACAGTTAAAGGAGATACGCAGTATTTT. The chain carries TRBV6-1 and TRBJ2-3, with 7 bases identical to TRBD1. Germline V gene data show CDR1 as MNHNS and CDR2 as SASEGT. The CDR3 runs 16 residues. J gave up 5 bases and V 4 bases, and 12 bases lay outside the gene matches.

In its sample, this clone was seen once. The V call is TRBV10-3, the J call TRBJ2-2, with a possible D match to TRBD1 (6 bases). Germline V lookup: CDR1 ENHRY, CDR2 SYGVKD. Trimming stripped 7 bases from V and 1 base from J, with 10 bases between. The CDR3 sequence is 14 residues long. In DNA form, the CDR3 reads TGTGCCATCAAGGGCAGGGGGAACACCGGGGAGCTGTTTTTT. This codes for CAIKGRGNTGELFF.

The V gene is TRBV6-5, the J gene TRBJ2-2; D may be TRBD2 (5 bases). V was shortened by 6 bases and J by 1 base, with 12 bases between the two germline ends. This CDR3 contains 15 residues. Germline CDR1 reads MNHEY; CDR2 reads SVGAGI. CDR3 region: CASRRVLLNTGELFF. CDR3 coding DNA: TGTGCCAGCAGGCGGGTCCTACTGAACACCGGGGAGCTGTTTTTT.

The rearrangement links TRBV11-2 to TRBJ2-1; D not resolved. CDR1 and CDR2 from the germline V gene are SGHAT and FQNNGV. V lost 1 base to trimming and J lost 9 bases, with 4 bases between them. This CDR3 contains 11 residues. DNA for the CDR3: TGTGCCAGCAGCTTAGTATCTGAGCAGTTCTTC. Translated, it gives CASSLVSEQFF. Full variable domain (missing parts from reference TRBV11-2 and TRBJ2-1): EAGVAQSPRYKIIEKRQSVAFWCNPISGHATLYWYQQILGQGPKLLIQFQNNGVVDDSQLPKDRFSAERLKGVDSTLKIQPAKLEDSAVYLCASSLVSEQFFGPGTRLTVL.

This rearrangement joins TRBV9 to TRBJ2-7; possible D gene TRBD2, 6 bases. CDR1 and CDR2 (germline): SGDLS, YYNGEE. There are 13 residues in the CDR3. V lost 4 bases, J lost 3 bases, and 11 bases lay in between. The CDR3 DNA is TGTGCCAGCAGCAAACGGAGGGGCTACGAGCAGTACGTC. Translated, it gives CASSKRRGYEQYV.

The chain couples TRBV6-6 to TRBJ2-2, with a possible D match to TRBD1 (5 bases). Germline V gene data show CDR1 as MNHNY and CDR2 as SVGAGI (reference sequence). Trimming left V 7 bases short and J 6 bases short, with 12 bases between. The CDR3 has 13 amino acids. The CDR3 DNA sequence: TGTGCCAGCACCCAGGGCCGCTCCGGGGAGCTGTTTTTT. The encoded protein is CASTQGRSGELFF.

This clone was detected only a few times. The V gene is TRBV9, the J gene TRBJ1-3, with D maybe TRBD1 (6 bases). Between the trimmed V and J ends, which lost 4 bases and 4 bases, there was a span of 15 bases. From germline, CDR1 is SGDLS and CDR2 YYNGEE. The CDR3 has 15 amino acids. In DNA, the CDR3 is TGTGCCAGCAGCACGACACAGGGTTCCGGAAACACCATATATTTT. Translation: CASSTTQGSGNTIYF.

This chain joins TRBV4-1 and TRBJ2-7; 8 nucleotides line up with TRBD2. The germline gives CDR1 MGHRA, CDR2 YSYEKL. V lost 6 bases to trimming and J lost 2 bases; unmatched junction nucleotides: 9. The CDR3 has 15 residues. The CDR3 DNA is TGCGCCAGCAGTCGTACGGGGGGGGTTCCCTACGAGCAGTACTTC. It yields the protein CASSRTGGVPYEQYF.

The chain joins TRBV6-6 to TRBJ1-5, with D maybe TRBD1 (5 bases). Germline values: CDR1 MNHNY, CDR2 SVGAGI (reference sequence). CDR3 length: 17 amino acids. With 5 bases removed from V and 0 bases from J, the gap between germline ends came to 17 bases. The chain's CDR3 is CASSRSGDRNSNQPQHF. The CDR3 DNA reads TGTGCCAGCAGTAGATCCGGAGACAGAAATAGCAATCAGCCCCAGCATTTT.

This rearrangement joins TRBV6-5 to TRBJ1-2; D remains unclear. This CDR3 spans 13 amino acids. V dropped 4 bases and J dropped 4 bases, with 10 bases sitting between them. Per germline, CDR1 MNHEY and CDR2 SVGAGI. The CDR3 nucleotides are TGTGCCAGCAGTTCGGGATTTGCCTATGGCTACACCTTC. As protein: CASSSGFAYGYTF.

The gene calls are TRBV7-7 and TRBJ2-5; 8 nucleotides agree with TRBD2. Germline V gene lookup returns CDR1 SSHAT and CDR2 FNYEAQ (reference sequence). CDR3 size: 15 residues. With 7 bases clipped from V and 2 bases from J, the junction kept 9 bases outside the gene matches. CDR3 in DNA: TGTGCCAGCAAGAGAGGTAGCGGGGAACAAGAGACCCAGTACTTC. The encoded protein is CASKRGSGEQETQYF.

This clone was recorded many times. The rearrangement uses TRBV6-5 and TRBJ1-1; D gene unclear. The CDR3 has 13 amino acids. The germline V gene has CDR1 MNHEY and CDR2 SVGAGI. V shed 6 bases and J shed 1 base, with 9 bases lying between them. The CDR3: CASRKTPNTEAFF. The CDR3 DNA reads TGTGCCAGCAGAAAGACACCGAACACTGAAGCTTTCTTT.

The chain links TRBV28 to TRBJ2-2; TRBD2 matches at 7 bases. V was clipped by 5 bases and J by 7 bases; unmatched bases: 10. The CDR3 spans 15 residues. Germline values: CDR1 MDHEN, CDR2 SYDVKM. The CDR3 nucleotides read TGTGCCAGCAGTCCACCCCGACTAGCACTCGGGGAGCTGTTTTTT. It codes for CASSPPRLALGELFF.

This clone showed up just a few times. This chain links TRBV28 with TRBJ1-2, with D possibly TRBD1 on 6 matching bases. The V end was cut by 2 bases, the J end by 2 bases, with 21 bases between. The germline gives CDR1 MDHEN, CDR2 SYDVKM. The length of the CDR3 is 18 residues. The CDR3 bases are TGTGCCAGCAGTTTAACAGGGAGCTTTCTAGGACCAAACTATGGCTACACCTTC. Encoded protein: CASSLTGSFLGPNYGYTF.

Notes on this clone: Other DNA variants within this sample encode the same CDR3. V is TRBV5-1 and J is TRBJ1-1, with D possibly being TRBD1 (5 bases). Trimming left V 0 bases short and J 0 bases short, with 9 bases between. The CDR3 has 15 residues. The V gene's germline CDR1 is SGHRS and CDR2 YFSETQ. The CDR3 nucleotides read TGCGCCAGCAGCTTGGGGGGCGGGATGAACACTGAAGCTTTCTTT. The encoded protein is CASSLGGGMNTEAFF.

Here the CDR3 reads CASGLEGGPTDTQYF. CDR3 nucleotide sequence: TGTGCCAGCGGCCTTGAGGGGGGGCCTACCGATACGCAGTATTTT. The chain uses TRBV6-5 and TRBJ2-3; tentative D call: TRBD2 (7 bases). Germline CDR1 is MNHEY and CDR2 is SVGAGI. The germline V and J ends were trimmed by 8 bases and 6 bases, with 21 bases remaining between them. The CDR3 contains 15 residues.

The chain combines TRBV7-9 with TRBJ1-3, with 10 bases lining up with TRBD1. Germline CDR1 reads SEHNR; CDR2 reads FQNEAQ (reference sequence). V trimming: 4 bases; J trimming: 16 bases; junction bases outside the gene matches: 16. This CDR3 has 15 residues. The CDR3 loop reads CASSSLRDRGVELYF. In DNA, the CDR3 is TGTGCCAGCAGCTCGCTCCGGGACAGGGGTGTTGAGCTGTATTTT.

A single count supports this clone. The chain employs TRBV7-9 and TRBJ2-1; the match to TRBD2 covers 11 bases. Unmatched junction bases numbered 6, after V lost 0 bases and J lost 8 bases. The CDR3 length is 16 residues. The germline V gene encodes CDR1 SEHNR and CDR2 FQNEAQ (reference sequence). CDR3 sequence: CASSLAISGGAHEQFF. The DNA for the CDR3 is TGTGCCAGCAGCTTAGCGATTAGCGGGGGGGCGCATGAGCAGTTCTTC.